One sample yielded the 13 T cell receptor beta chains listed below, sequenced in a study of shared clonotypes between healthy human individuals (TCRdb year 2020). The library was generated by the immunoSEQ multiplex PCR assay. Drawn from immuneACCESS, this table holds only the in-frame rearrangements with V and J called that TCRdb kept. Clones are partly lost; checked studies trace under half to an unresolved V gene and leave the rest unexplained. For this sample there are over 1.4 million clones; roughly 96% appear just once. The top ten clones comprise 1% to 1.5% of the sample. Sample: naive CD4+ T cells sorted from blood. The cell subset or site label of this sample denotes: CD45RA+ positively selected. The receptors come from a man in his thirties or forties in good health.

V is TRBV27 and J is TRBJ2-3; 9 nucleotides match TRBD2. V lost 6 bases and J lost 4; bases outside the gene matches: 11. The CDR3 sequence is 16 residues long. The germline CDR1 and CDR2 sequences are MNHEY and SMNVEV (reference sequence). The CDR3 protein is CASSSPGLAVSDTQYF. The CDR3 DNA follows: TGTGCCAGCAGCTCCCCGGGACTAGCCGTTTCAGATACGCAGTATTTT.

The chain joins TRBV28 to TRBJ2-2; weak D call: TRBD1 (5 bases). CDR3 size: 13 residues. Trimming took 6 bases from V and 3 from J, leaving 8 bases between them. CDR1 and CDR2 (germline): MDHEN, SYDVKM. As DNA, the CDR3 is TGTGCCAGCAGCTCCAGGGACACCGGGGAGCTGTTTTTT. It codes for CASSSRDTGELFF.

The rearrangement joins TRBV27 to TRBJ1-5; 9 nucleotides line up with TRBD1. With V trimmed by 4 bases and J by 2 bases, 6 bases remained unmatched. Germline CDR1 MNHEY, CDR2 SMNVEV (reference sequence). This CDR3 is built from 16 residues. The CDR3 coding sequence is TGTGCCAGCAGTTCGGGACAGGGATTTGGCAATCAGCCCCAGCATTTT. It yields the protein CASSSGQGFGNQPQHF.

The gene calls are TRBV2 and TRBJ1-2; D gene unclear. The ends were cut back, 1 base at V and 4 bases at J, with 10 bases in the middle. The CDR3 sequence is 14 residues long. Germline V CDR1 and CDR2: SNHLY, FYNNEI. The CDR3 sequence is CASSEGSQSYGYTF. The CDR3 DNA reads TGTGCCAGCAGTGAAGGGTCCCAGTCCTATGGCTACACCTTC. Variable domain in full (rest from reference TRBV2 and TRBJ1-2): EPEVTQTPSHQVTQMGQEVILRCVPISNHLYFYWYRQILGQKVEFLVSFYNNEISEKSEIFDDQFSVERPDGSNFTLKIRSTKLEDSAMYFCASSEGSQSYGYTFGSGTRLTVV.

A single count supports this clone. The chain employs TRBV5-1 and TRBJ2-1; D ambiguous. Germline CDR1 SGHRS, CDR2 YFSETQ. The CDR3 loop spans 12 amino acids. Trimming left V 0 bases short and J 8 bases short, with 6 bases between. CDR3 sequence (DNA): TGCGCCAGCAGCTTGGGGCAGTATGAGCAGTTCTTC. It is translated as CASSLGQYEQFF.

V is TRBV7-8 and J is TRBJ2-1; no clear D. This CDR3 is built from 16 residues. The V end was cut by 1 base, the J end by 0 bases, with 10 bases between. Looked up from germline, CDR1 is SGHVS and CDR2 is FQNEAQ. The CDR3 loop is CASSLVGVSSYNEQFF. The CDR3 bases are TGTGCCAGCAGCTTAGTTGGGGTAAGCTCCTACAATGAGCAGTTCTTC.

CDR3 sequence (DNA): TGCGCCAGCAGTGATTTCCTCGGACTAGCGGGGGGTCGGGTCTACGAGCAGTACTTC. Its translation is CASSDFLGLAGGRVYEQYF. The rearrangement uses TRBV10-2 and TRBJ2-7; 14 bases map to TRBD2. The CDR3 is made up of 19 amino acids. Germline CDR1 and CDR2: WSHSY and SAAADI. The V gene end was trimmed by 3 bases and the J gene end by 3 bases; junction bases not matched to a gene: 13.

The CDR3 spells CASSSTTGRGYTF. CDR3 DNA sequence: TGTGCCAGCAGCTCCACAACAGGGCGAGGCTACACCTTC. The chain recombines TRBV5-4 with TRBJ1-2; the D gene is possibly TRBD1 (6 bases). V was pared by 3 bases and J by 8 bases, with 14 bases between. Germline V CDR1 and CDR2: SGHNT, YYREEE (reference sequence). There are 13 residues in the CDR3.

The chain joins TRBV6-1 to TRBJ2-3; D unclear. Trimming removed 0 bases at V and 5 bases at J, with 3 bases between. The CDR3 length is 12 residues. The germline V gene has CDR1 MNHNS and CDR2 SASEGT. DNA of the CDR3: TGTGCCAGCAGTGAAGCGCGAGATACGCAGTATTTT. Amino acid sequence: CASSEARDTQYF.

The rearrangement joins TRBV29-1 to TRBJ2-1; TRBD2 matches at 11 bases. Germline V gives CDR1 SQVTM, CDR2 ANQGSEA. The V and J ends lost 3 bases and 5 bases, in that order; junction bases with no gene match: 9. The CDR3 covers 16 residues. CDR3 sequence: CSVDRLAGIGDNEQFF. The DNA of the CDR3 is TGCAGCGTTGATCGACTAGCGGGAATTGGTGACAATGAGCAGTTCTTC.

The rearrangement uses TRBV7-6 and TRBJ1-4; 8 bases fit TRBD1. Trimming at V came to 5 bases and at J to 6 bases, leaving 14 bases not matched to a gene. The V gene's germline CDR1 is SGHVS and CDR2 FNYEAQ. This CDR3 contains 17 residues. DNA for the CDR3: TGTGCCAGCAGCCTCCGGGGTTTAGGACAGGGTGATGAAAAACTGTTTTTT. Protein: CASSLRGLGQGDEKLFF.

V usage is TRBV7-2 and J usage is TRBJ2-3; TRBD2 matches at 9 bases. The CDR3 sequence is 16 residues long. Germline loops: CDR1 SGHTA, CDR2 FQGNSA. The V and J ends lost 2 bases and 2 bases, in that order; junction bases with no gene match: 5. The CDR3, as DNA: TGTGCCAGCAGCTTATCAGCGGGGGGACCCACAGATACGCAGTATTTT. This sequence encodes CASSLSAGGPTDTQYF.

The chain recombines TRBV7-9 with TRBJ2-5; D gene unclear. Deletions cut 5 bases from V and 3 bases from J, with 13 bases between. The germline CDR1 and CDR2 sequences are SEHNR and FQNEAQ (reference sequence). This CDR3 has 14 amino acids. Here the CDR3 reads CASSPQSPKETQYF. The CDR3 DNA is TGTGCCAGCAGCCCCCAGAGCCCTAAAGAGACCCAGTACTTC.